Sequencing of this T cell receptor (beta chain) was carried out in a study of cytomegalovirus exposure and HLA in healthy donors. Overall study findings and caveats: Reports credit the classifier with highly specific, highly sensitive diagnosis of cytomegalovirus status. Investigators reported fewer than 200 TCR beta chains as tied to cytomegalovirus. There were a few CMV-associated chains whose specificity for CMV antigens was confirmed in vitro. In the 95 to 150 validation repertoires, a later analysis found that first-cohort TCR clusters tended to co-occur.

Clones were sequenced by immunoSEQ multiplex PCR, and TCRdb holds only the in-frame ones, with some missing. The repertoire holds over 150,000 clones, roughly 90% seen once, with roughly 4.2% in the top ten. Germline loops: CDR1 LNHNV, CDR2 YYDKDF (reference sequence). V lost 0 bases, J lost 5 bases, and 7 bases stayed unmatched. The CDR3 covers 15 residues. This clone was counted between two and nine times. Its specificity is not known. The sample was PBMCs. The rearrangement joins TRBV15 to TRBJ2-7; the match to TRBD2 covers 7 bases. The receptor comes from a man aged 18 to 29 in good health and CMV-seropositive. The DNA for the CDR3 is TGTGCCACCAGCAGAGACGGCGGGAGCGAGGACGAGCAGTACTTC. Translation gives CATSRDGGSEDEQYF.